Below, 27 T cell receptor beta chains from the same sample are listed, as sequenced in a study of blood T cell repertoires in COVID-19. Using immunoSEQ multiplex PCR, the repertoire was profiled, and TCRdb retains in-frame clones only, with some absent. This table holds roughly 130,000 clones, 75% to 90% found once. Sequenced: peripheral blood. Receptors were obtained from a man aged 40-49 years with acute or convalescent COVID-19.

This sequence joins TRBV19 and TRBJ2-3; the match to TRBD2 covers 7 bases. The junction had 21 bases not matched to a gene; V was cut back by 3 bases and J by 0 bases. The CDR3 spans 21 residues. CDR1 and CDR2 (germline): LNHDA, SQIVND (reference sequence). The CDR3 region has the DNA TGTGCCAGTAGTATGGTCGGGTTGTGGCTAGCGGAACAAGCTAGCACAGATACGCAGTATTTT. This encodes CASSMVGLWLAEQASTDTQYF.

The chain employs TRBV6-1 and TRBJ2-3; D unresolved. The CDR3 contains 14 residues. Trimming took off 2 bases at V and 2 bases at J, with 8 bases between the two ends. Per germline, CDR1 MNHNS and CDR2 SASEGT. CDR3: CASSELASTDTQYF. DNA for the CDR3: TGTGCCAGCAGTGAACTGGCCTCCACAGATACGCAGTATTTT.

Only one count was recorded for this clone. This chain connects TRBV5-5 to TRBJ1-1; 7 nucleotides align to TRBD1. The CDR3 totals 15 residues. V dropped 0 bases and J dropped 6; count of bases not matched to a gene: 8. The germline gives CDR1 SGHKS, CDR2 YYEKEE (reference sequence). CDR3 protein: CASSLAGTAVSEAFF. The CDR3 nucleotides are TGTGCCAGCAGCTTGGCAGGGACAGCTGTCTCTGAAGCTTTCTTT.

This clone has only one observation. The chain couples TRBV3-1 (or the pseudogene TRBV3-2) to TRBJ1-5; D gene ambiguous. The germline V gene encodes CDR1 LGHDT and CDR2 YNNKEL (reference sequence). Trimming removed 0 bases from V and 7 bases from J, with 13 bases in between. The CDR3 contains 15 residues. CDR3 bases: TGTGCCAGCAGCCAAGATTCACGGGGAAGGCAGCCCCAGCATTTT. Its protein product is CASSQDSRGRQPQHF.

This rearrangement joins TRBV28 to TRBJ2-7; TRBD1 matches at 7 bases. The CDR3 runs 13 residues. V was clipped by 6 bases and J by 3 bases; unmatched bases: 5. Per germline, CDR1 MDHEN and CDR2 SYDVKM. CDR3: CASRTDRDYEQYF. The DNA of the CDR3 is TGTGCCAGCAGAACCGACAGGGACTACGAGCAGTACTTC.

The chain couples TRBV6-5 to TRBJ2-3, with a possible D match to TRBD2 (5 bases). The germline V and J ends were trimmed by 6 bases and 0 bases, with 10 bases remaining between them. Germline-derived CDR1 and CDR2 are MNHEY and SVGAGI. The CDR3 consists of 14 residues. The CDR3, as DNA: TGTGCCAGCAGATTAGCGACTAGCACAGATACGCAGTATTTT. Its protein is CASRLATSTDTQYF.

The rearrangement links TRBV5-1 to TRBJ1-3; D is uncertain. The germline gives CDR1 SGHRS, CDR2 YFSETQ. The CDR3 covers 16 residues. Trimming removed 1 base from V and 0 bases from J, with 11 bases in between. CDR3 region: CASSLLTPSSGNTIYF. The DNA for the CDR3 is TGCGCCAGCAGCTTGTTAACACCCAGCTCTGGAAACACCATATATTTT.

The J gene is TRBJ2-1, the V gene TRBV21-1; the D segment call TRBD2 is taken from the table without a DNA check. TRBV21-1 is flagged as a pseudogene. This CDR3 spans 14 amino acids. In DNA form, the CDR3 reads TGTGCCAGCAGCAAAGGGGGGGGTAACAATGAGCAGTTCTTC. Its translation is CASSKGGGNNEQFF.

The chain has TRBV6-1 and TRBJ2-1; TRBD1 matches at 8 bases. V trimming: 2 bases; J trimming: 3 bases; junction bases outside the gene matches: 3. The germline CDR1 and CDR2 sequences are MNHNS and SASEGT. CDR3 length: 15 amino acids. Here the CDR3 DNA reads TGTGCCAGCAGTGAAATGACAGGGGTCTACAATGAGCAGTTCTTC. This translates into CASSEMTGVYNEQFF.

This clone has a handful of counts. This chain links TRBV11-2 with TRBJ2-1, with 10 bases aligning to TRBD1. V gave up 6 bases and J gave up 4 bases; unmatched junction bases: 6. CDR3 size: 15 residues. Germline CDR1 is SGHAT and CDR2 is FQNNGV. The CDR3 region is CASRMGQGRYNEQFF. CDR3 nucleotide sequence: TGTGCCAGCAGAATGGGACAGGGGCGATACAATGAGCAGTTCTTC.

The CDR3 nucleotides read TGTGCCATCAGTGACGGGGTAGAGGGCTACACCTTC. Translated, it gives CAISDGVEGYTF. This chain joins TRBV10-3 and TRBJ1-2; D gene ambiguous. This CDR3 region has 12 residues. Deletions cut 3 bases from V and 8 bases from J, with 10 bases between. Germline V gene data show CDR1 as ENHRY and CDR2 as SYGVKD.

The CDR3 reads CASSFTDTNTEAFF. The CDR3, as DNA: TGCGCCAGCAGCTTCACGGACACGAACACTGAAGCTTTCTTT. This chain uses TRBV5-1 with TRBJ1-1, with TRBD1 as a possible D gene (5 bases). CDR1 is SGHRS and CDR2 is YFSETQ in the germline V gene. Trimming shortened V by 2 bases and J by 1 base, and 9 bases separated the two germline ends. The CDR3 has 14 amino acids. Together with reference TRBV5-1 and TRBJ1-1, the CDR3 gives the full variable domain: KAGVTQTPRYLIKTRGQQVTLSCSPISGHRSVSWYQQTPGQGLQFLFEYFSETQRNKGNFPGRFSGRQFSNSRSEMNVSTLELGDSALYLCASSFTDTNTEAFFGQGTRLTVV.

J is TRBJ2-2 and V is TRBV5-1, with 8 bases that match TRBD2. The V segment lost 4 bases and the J segment 2 bases; nucleotides outside the gene matches: 7. The CDR3 spans 16 residues. Germline assignment: CDR1 SGHRS and CDR2 YFSETQ. Here the CDR3 DNA reads TGCGCCAGCAGCCTTAAAACTAGCGGCAACACCGGGGAGCTGTTTTTT. Residues: CASSLKTSGNTGELFF.

This chain joins TRBV6-2 or TRBV6-3 and TRBJ2-6; no reliable D call. The CDR3 has 16 amino acids. Germline CDR1 MNHEY, CDR2 SVGEGT. The V and J ends lost 4 bases and 0 bases respectively, with 10 bases between them. The CDR3: CASSSPGLSGANVLTF. The CDR3 coding sequence is TGTGCCAGCAGTTCCCCTGGCCTCTCTGGGGCCAACGTCCTGACTTTC.

This chain links TRBV9 with TRBJ2-2; D not certain. V shed 1 base and J shed 3 bases, with 7 bases lying between them. The germline CDR1 and CDR2 sequences are SGDLS and YYNGEE. The CDR3 runs 14 residues. This CDR3 is CASSVFSDTGELFF. The CDR3 DNA sequence: TGTGCCAGCAGCGTATTCTCCGACACCGGGGAGCTGTTTTTT. Full variable domain (missing parts from reference TRBV9 and TRBJ2-2): DSGVTQTPKHLITATGQRVTLRCSPRSGDLSVYWYQQSLDQGLQFLIQYYNGEERAKGNILERFSAQQFPDLHSELNLSSLELGDSALYFCASSVFSDTGELFFGEGSRLTVL.

The chain recombines TRBV7-9 with TRBJ2-1; TRBD1 agrees at 10 bases. The V gene end was trimmed by 4 bases and the J gene end by 8 bases; junction bases not matched to a gene: 8. The CDR3 extends over 15 amino acids. Per germline, CDR1 SEHNR and CDR2 FQNEAQ (reference sequence). CDR3 coding DNA: TGTGCCAGCAGCTGGGGACAGGGGACCATGGATGAGCAGTTCTTC. It encodes CASSWGQGTMDEQFF.

A single count supports this clone. The genes are TRBV4-3 and TRBJ1-2; possibly TRBD1 for D (5 bases). The CDR3 runs to 13 residues. V dropped 4 bases and J dropped 2 bases, with 8 bases sitting between them. CDR1 and CDR2 (germline): LGHNA, YSLEER. The CDR3 here is CASSPRENYGYTF. CDR3 DNA: TGCGCCAGCAGCCCCAGGGAAAACTATGGCTACACCTTC.

The chain couples TRBV7-9 to TRBJ1-3, with TRBD1 matching over 8 bases. This CDR3 spans 15 amino acids. Unmatched junction bases numbered 4, after V lost 5 bases and J lost 1 base. Germline CDR1 reads SEHNR; CDR2 reads FQNEAQ (reference sequence). The CDR3 loop reads CASSTDRGSGNTIYF. CDR3 coding DNA: TGTGCCAGCAGCACAGACAGGGGTTCTGGAAACACCATATATTTT.

J is TRBJ2-5 and V is TRBV7-2; 10 nucleotides align to TRBD2. CDR1 and CDR2 from the germline V gene are SGHTA and FQGNSA. V shed 4 bases, J shed 1 base, and the junction held 3 bases outside the gene matches. The CDR3 totals 15 residues. The CDR3 loop reads CASSSLAGPQETQYF. The CDR3, as DNA: TGTGCCAGCAGCTCACTAGCGGGGCCCCAAGAGACCCAGTACTTC.

The chain couples TRBV30 to TRBJ1-2; D is undetermined. V was shortened by 1 base and J by 7 bases, with 7 bases between the two germline ends. Germline CDR1 reads GTSNPN; CDR2 reads SVGIG (reference sequence). The CDR3 sequence is 11 residues long. The CDR3 region has the DNA TGTGCCTGGAGTGCCGCAGTTGGCTACACCTTC. Translating it yields CAWSAAVGYTF.

CDR3 DNA sequence: TGTGCCAGTAGAGGGGTTCTTCCCTACCAAGAGACCCAGTACTTC. Translated: CASRGVLPYQETQYF. V and J are TRBV19 and TRBJ2-5, with TRBD1 as a possible D gene (5 bases). Germline V gene data show CDR1 as LNHDA and CDR2 as SQIVND (reference sequence). This CDR3 is built from 15 residues. With 6 bases removed from V and 0 bases from J, the gap between germline ends came to 14 bases.

The J gene is TRBJ1-2, the V gene TRBV27; 8 bases agree with TRBD1. This CDR3 region has 15 residues. V shed 4 bases, J shed 4 bases, and the junction held 8 bases outside the gene matches. In germline, CDR1 is MNHEY, CDR2 SMNVEV (reference sequence). This chain's CDR3 is CASSSPGTGSYGYTF. The CDR3 DNA reads as TGTGCCAGCAGTTCGCCCGGGACAGGCAGCTATGGCTACACCTTC.

The chain joins TRBV7-9 to TRBJ1-2, with 7 positions matching TRBD1. Germline loops: CDR1 SEHNR, CDR2 FQNEAQ (reference sequence). This CDR3 contains 18 residues. V was clipped by 5 bases and J by 4 bases; unmatched bases: 19. The CDR3 reads CASSQGRGQGGAGYGYTF. The CDR3 coding sequence is TGTGCCAGCAGCCAAGGACGCGGGCAGGGGGGCGCCGGCTATGGCTACACCTTC. Combining the CDR3 with reference TRBV7-9 and TRBJ1-2 gives the whole variable domain DTGVSQNPRHKITKRGQNVTFRCDPISEHNRLYWYRQTLGQGPEFLTYFQNEAQLEKSRLLSDRFSAERPKGSFSTLEIQRTEQGDSAMYLCASSQGRGQGGAGYGYTFGSGTRLTVV.

The J gene is TRBJ1-2, the V gene TRBV4-2; 9 bases line up with TRBD1. Looked up from germline, CDR1 is LGHNA and CDR2 is YNFKEQ. This CDR3 has 16 residues. V gave up 0 bases and J gave up 2 bases; unmatched junction bases: 4. The CDR3 DNA reads TGTGCCAGCAGCCAAGATGGCGGGACAGGGAACTATGGCTACACCTTC. It codes for CASSQDGGTGNYGYTF.

The J gene is TRBJ1-2, the V gene TRBV6-1; perhaps TRBD1 as D (6 bases). V lost 5 bases, J lost 0 bases, and 13 bases lay in between. Germline CDR1 and CDR2: MNHNS and SASEGT. There are 15 residues in the CDR3. The CDR3 nucleotides read TGTGCCAGCAGTTTCCCGAGGGGGTCTAACTATGGCTACACCTTC. This gives the protein CASSFPRGSNYGYTF.

The gene calls are TRBV27 and TRBJ2-7; the match to TRBD2 covers 7 bases. J lost 0 bases, V lost 2 bases, and 1 base had no gene match. The CDR3 is 14 residues long. CDR1 and CDR2 from the germline V gene are MNHEY and SMNVEV (reference sequence). CDR3 region: CASSLGGSSYEQYF. CDR3 nucleotide sequence: TGTGCCAGCAGTTTAGGCGGGAGCTCCTACGAGCAGTACTTC.

This chain joins TRBV27 and TRBJ1-6; 8 bases fit TRBD1. CDR3 length equals 16 residues. Germline V gene data show CDR1 as MNHEY and CDR2 as SMNVEV (reference sequence). J was trimmed by 7 bases and V by 5 bases; bases with no gene match: 10. In nucleotides, the CDR3 is TGTGCCAGCAGTCGGACAGGGCTAAGCTCAAATTCACCCCTCCACTTT. This translates into CASSRTGLSSNSPLHF.